A single sample is the source of the 10 T cell receptor beta chains below, sequenced in a study of tumor-infiltrating lymphocytes in primary liver carcinoma. Extraction also yielded germline DNA, while blood RNA was obtained from unsorted whole blood. Reverse transcription of approximately 500 ng total RNA with a constant-region primer produced TCR beta cDNA. Libraries for TCR beta were built through three nested multiplex PCR rounds, which together made up a slightly modified ARM-PCR procedure. Forward primers for TRBV1-TRBV30 and a C-beta reverse primer served the first two PCR rounds, at roughly 10 cycles each. Each CDR3 protein gets one entry after TCRdb re-called the multiplex PCR reads with MiXCR. This sample yields approximately 330,000 distinct CDR3 sequences, of which 65% are seen a single time; under 8% belongs to the top ten. The sequencing input was peripheral blood. These receptors came from a man aged 35-49 years with primary liver carcinoma and hepatitis B virus infection.

The J gene is TRBJ2-5, the V gene TRBV19; D possibly corresponds to TRBD1 (5 bases). The germline CDR1 and CDR2 sequences are LNHDA and SQIVND (reference sequence). This CDR3 spans 14 amino acids. Trimming removed 4 bases at V and 7 bases at J, with 16 bases between. DNA of the CDR3: TGTGCCAGTAGTACAGGGTTTTATGGCGGGACCCAGTACTTC. Protein product: CASSTGFYGGTQYF.

Concerning this clonotype: A much bigger clone sits one base away, suggesting this may be a read error. The chain employs TRBV11-1 and TRBJ2-5; D not certain. CDR1 and CDR2 from the germline V gene are SGHAT and FQDESV (reference sequence). This CDR3 is built from 14 residues. V shed 6 bases and J shed 5 bases, with 16 bases lying between them. CDR3: CASSKTEFRETQYF. CDR3 in DNA: TGTGCCAGCAGTAAAACAGAGTTCCGGGAGACCCAGTACTTC.

In this sample, this clonotype turned up a few times. The chain joins TRBV5-1 to TRBJ2-2; D tentatively fits TRBD1 or TRBD2 (6 bases each). V lost 5 bases, J lost 0 bases, and 17 bases lay in between. The CDR3 extends over 17 amino acids. In germline, CDR1 is SGHRS, CDR2 YFSETQ. This CDR3 is CASRQDGGGANTGELFF. The CDR3 nucleotides are TGCGCCAGCAGGCAGGACGGGGGCGGTGCGAACACCGGGGAGCTGTTTTTT.

This clonotype was detected only a few times. The chain recombines TRBV30 with TRBJ2-2; weak D call: TRBD1 (6 bases). The CDR3 contains 15 residues. Trimming cost V 0 bases and J 4 bases, with 12 bases left between them. Germline CDR1 reads GTSNPN; CDR2 reads SVGIG (reference sequence). The CDR3 loop reads CAWSVIGGSTGELFF. The CDR3 DNA follows: TGTGCCTGGAGTGTAATTGGGGGCAGCACCGGGGAGCTGTTTTTT.

CDR3 DNA: TGTGCCAGCAGCACCGGATCCACAGATACGCAGTATTTT. Its protein product is CASSTGSTDTQYF. The chain joins TRBV5-4 to TRBJ2-3, with D hard to call. The germline V gene has CDR1 SGHNT and CDR2 YYREEE (reference sequence). Deletions cut 4 bases from V and 2 bases from J, with 8 bases between. The CDR3 runs to 13 residues.

Concerning this clonotype: It may be a read error: a sequence one base away is much more abundant. The CDR3 end shows no conserved phenylalanine or tryptophan, and so a read error is likely. The J gene is TRBJ2-3, the V gene TRBV6-6; possible D gene TRBD1, 5 bases. V dropped 10 bases and J dropped 0 bases, with 11 bases sitting between them. The CDR3 has 13 amino acids. CDR1 and CDR2 (germline): MNHNY, SVGAGI (reference sequence). The CDR3 nucleotides read TGTGCCACTCGAAGACAGAGCACAGATACGCAGTATATT. Its protein product is CATRRQSTDTQYI.

This clonotype has only one observation. A much larger clonotype is one base distant, so this may be a read error. The genes are TRBV6-2 or TRBV6-3 and TRBJ2-2; maybe TRBD2 (5 bases). This CDR3 has 16 residues. Germline V gene lookup returns CDR1 MNHEY and CDR2 SVGEGT. DNA for the CDR3: TGTGCCAGCAGTTACCCTCTATTAGGGAGAACCGGGGAGCCGTTTTTT. Translation: CASSYPLLGRTGEPFF.

Only one count was recorded for this clonotype. Being one base from a much bigger clone, this may be a read error. This sequence joins TRBV6-1 and TRBJ2-2; the D gene is possibly TRBD2 (5 bases). This CDR3 has 15 amino acids. From germline, CDR1 is MNHNS and CDR2 SASEGT. V was trimmed by 2 bases and J by 4 bases, leaving 11 bases between them. CDR3 in DNA: TGTGCCAGCAGTGAATGGCGGAGGAGCACCGGGGAGCTGTTTTTT. The encoded protein is CASSEWRRSTGELFF.

The rearrangement links TRBV25-1 to TRBJ1-5; possible D gene TRBD1, 5 bases. Deletions cut 5 bases from V and 3 bases from J, with 11 bases between. The CDR3 is 14 residues long. The germline gives CDR1 MGHDK, CDR2 SYGVNS. The CDR3, as DNA: TGTGCCAGCAGTAAGGGACCGCTCAATCAGCCCCAGCATTTT. Its translation: CASSKGPLNQPQHF.

This clonotype was seen more than once but under ten times. This may be a read error, as it is one base from a much larger clone. The chain recombines TRBV10-2 with TRBJ1-1; D is possibly TRBD1 (5 bases). Germline assignment: CDR1 WSHSY and CDR2 SAAADI. This CDR3 has 13 amino acids. The DNA for the CDR3 is TGCGTCAGCAGTGGGGCGGACTACACTGAAGCTTTCTTT. It translates to CVSSGADYTEAFF.